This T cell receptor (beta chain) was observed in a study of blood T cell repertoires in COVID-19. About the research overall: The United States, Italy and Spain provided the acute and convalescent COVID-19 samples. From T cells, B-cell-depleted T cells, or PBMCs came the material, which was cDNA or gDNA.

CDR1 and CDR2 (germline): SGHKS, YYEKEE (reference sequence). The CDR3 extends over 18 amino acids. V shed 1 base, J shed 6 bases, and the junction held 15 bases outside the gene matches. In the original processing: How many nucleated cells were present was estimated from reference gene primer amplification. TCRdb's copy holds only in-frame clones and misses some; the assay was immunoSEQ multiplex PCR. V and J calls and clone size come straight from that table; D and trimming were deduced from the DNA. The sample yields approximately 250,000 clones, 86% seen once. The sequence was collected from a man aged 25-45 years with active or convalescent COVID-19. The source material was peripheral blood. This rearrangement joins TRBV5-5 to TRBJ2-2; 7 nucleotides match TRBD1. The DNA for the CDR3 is TGTGCCAGCAGCTTGTCAGTGCTCGTGACAGGGTTTTCCGGGGAGCTGTTTTTT. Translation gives CASSLSVLVTGFSGELFF.